This TCR beta chain stems from a study of control samples from healthy donors and cancer patients. Profiled with immunoSEQ multiplex PCR; TCRdb holds only in-frame clones, not every one. The sample yields some 160,000 clones, 80% to 95% seen once. The ends lost 4 bases at V and 8 bases at J; junction bases unmatched: 8. Germline CDR1 reads MDHEN; CDR2 reads SYDVKM. CDR3 size: 16 residues. This sequence joins TRBV28 and TRBJ1-4, with TRBD1 matching over 12 bases. The sequence came from a woman in her 30s in good health. Sequenced sample: blood. CDR3: CASSSPIGTGGEKLFF. The DNA of the CDR3 is TGTGCCAGCAGTTCCCCCATAGGGACAGGGGGCGAAAAACTGTTTTTT.